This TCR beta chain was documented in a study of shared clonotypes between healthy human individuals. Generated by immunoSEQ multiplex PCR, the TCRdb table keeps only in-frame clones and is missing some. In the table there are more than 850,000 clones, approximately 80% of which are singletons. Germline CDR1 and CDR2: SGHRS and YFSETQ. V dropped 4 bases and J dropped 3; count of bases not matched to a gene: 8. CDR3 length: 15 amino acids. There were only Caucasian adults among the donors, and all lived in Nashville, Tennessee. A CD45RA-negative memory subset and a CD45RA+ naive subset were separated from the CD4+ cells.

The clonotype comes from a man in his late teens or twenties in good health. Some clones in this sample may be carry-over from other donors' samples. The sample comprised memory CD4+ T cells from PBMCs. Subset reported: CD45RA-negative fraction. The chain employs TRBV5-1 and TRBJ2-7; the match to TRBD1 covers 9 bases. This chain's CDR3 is CASSPGQGNSYEQYF. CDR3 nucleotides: TGCGCCAGCAGCCCAGGACAGGGGAACAGCTACGAGCAGTACTTC.